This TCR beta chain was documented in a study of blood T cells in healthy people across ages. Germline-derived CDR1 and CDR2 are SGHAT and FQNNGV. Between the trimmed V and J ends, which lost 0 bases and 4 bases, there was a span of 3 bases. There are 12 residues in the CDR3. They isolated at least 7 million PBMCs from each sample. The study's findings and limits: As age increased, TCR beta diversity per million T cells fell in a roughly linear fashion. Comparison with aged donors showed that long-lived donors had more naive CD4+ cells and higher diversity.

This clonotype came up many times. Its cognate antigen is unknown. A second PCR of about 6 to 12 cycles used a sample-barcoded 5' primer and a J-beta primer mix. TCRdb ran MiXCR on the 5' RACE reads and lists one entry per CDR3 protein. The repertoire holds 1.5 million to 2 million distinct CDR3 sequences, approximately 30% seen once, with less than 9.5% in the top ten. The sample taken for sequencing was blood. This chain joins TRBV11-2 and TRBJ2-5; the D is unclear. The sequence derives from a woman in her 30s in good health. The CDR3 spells CASSLDSETQYF. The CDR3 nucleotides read TGTGCCAGCAGCTTAGATTCAGAGACCCAGTACTTC.